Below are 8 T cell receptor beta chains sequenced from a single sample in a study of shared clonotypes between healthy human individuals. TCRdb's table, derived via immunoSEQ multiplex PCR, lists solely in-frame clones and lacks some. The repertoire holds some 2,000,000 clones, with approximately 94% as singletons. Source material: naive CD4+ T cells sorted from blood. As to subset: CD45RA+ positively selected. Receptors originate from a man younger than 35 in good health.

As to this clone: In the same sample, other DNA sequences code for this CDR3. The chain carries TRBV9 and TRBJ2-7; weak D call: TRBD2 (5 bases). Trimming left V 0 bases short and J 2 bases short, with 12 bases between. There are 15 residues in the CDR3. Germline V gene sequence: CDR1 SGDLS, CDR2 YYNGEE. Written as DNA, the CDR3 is TGTGCCAGCAGCGTAGCTACGGGGTCAGCCTACGAGCAGTACTTC. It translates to CASSVATGSAYEQYF.

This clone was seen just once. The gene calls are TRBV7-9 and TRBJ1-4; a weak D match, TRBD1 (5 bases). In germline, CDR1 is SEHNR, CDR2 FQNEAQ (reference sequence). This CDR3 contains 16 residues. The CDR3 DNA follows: TGTGCTGCGGGCAGGTCCTTGAGAGGGGCTAATGAAAAACTGTTTTTT. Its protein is CAAGRSLRGANEKLFF.

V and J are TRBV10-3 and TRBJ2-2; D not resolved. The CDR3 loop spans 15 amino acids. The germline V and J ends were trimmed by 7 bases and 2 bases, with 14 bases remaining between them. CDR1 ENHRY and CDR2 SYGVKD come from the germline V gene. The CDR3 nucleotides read TGTGCCATCACCGAGTCAACGGTAAACACCGGGGAGCTGTTTTTT. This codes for CAITESTVNTGELFF.

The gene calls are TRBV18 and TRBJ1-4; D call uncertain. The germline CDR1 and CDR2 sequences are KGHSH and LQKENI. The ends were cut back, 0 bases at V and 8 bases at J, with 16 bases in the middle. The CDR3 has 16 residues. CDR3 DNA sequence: TGTGCCAGCTCACCACCGGGGTTTCTTACGGGGGAAAAACTGTTTTTT. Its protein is CASSPPGFLTGEKLFF. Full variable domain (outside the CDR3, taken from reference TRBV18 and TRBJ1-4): NAGVMQNPRHLVRRRGQEARLRCSPMKGHSHVYWYRQLPEEGLKFMVYLQKENIIDESGMPKERFSAEFPKEGPSILRIQQVVRGDSAAYFCASSPPGFLTGEKLFFGSGTQLSVL.

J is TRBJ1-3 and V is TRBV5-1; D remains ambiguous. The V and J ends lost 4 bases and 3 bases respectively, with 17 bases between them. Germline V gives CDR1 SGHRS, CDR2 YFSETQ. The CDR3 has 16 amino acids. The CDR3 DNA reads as TGCGCCAGCAGCAACGACATCCCAGGAGATGGAAACACCATATATTTT. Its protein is CASSNDIPGDGNTIYF.

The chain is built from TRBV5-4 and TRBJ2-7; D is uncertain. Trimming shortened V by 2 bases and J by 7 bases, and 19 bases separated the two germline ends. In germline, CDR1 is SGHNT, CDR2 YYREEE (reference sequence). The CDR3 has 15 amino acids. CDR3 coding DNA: TGTGCCAGCAGCTTTTGGGAAGGCCGCCGAGCTGAGCAGTACTTC. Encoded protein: CASSFWEGRRAEQYF.

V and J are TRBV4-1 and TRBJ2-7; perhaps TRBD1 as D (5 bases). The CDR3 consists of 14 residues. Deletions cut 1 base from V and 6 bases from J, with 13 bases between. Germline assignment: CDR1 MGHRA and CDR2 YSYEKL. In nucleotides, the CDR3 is TGCGCCAGCAGCCAAGGCCACGACAGCTCCGAGCAGTACTTC. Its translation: CASSQGHDSSEQYF.

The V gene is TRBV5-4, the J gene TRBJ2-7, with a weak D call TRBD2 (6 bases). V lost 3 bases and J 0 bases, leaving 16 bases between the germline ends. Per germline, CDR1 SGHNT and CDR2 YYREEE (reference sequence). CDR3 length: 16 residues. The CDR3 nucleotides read TGTGCCAGCAGCTCCTCAGTGGCGGGGCGCTCCTACGAGCAGTACTTC. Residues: CASSSSVAGRSYEQYF.